The clone carrying this T cell receptor beta chain occurred a few times. What it recognizes is unknown. TCRdb fed the RT-PCR reads into MiXCR, producing one record per CDR3 protein. The top ten clones hold 10% to 15% of a sample with more than 400,000 distinct CDR3 sequences, approximately 11% of them seen once. Per germline, CDR1 SGHRS and CDR2 YFSETQ. The CDR3 is made up of 15 amino acids. The V end lost 4 bases, the J end lost 6 bases, and 20 bases lay between the germline ends. The entry originates in a study of response to subunit inactivated influenza vaccine. Findings and limits, study-wide: It was the authors' suggestion that each seasonal influenza vaccination recruits few new T cells.

The V call is TRBV5-1, the J call TRBJ2-7; D is perhaps TRBD1 (5 bases). The starting material was PBMCs from blood, obtained 40 to 50 days after vaccination. The TCR sequence derives from a man aged 50 to 59 who received an inactivated influenza vaccine. CDR3: CASSAGQTGAVEQYF. Written as DNA, the CDR3 is TGCGCCAGCAGCGCCGGGCAAACAGGTGCGGTCGAGCAGTACTTC.